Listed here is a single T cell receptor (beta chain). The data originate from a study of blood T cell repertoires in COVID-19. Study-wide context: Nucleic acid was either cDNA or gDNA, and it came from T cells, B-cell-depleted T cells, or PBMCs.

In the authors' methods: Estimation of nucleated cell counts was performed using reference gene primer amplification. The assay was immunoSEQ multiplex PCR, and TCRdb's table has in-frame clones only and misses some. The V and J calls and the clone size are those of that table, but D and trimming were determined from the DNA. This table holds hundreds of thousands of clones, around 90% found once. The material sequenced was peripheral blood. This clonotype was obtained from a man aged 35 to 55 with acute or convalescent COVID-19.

CDR3 region: CASGDQGADGYTF. CDR3 sequence (DNA): TGTGCCAGCGGCGACCAGGGGGCAGATGGCTACACCTTC. J is TRBJ1-2 and V is TRBV27; 8 bases fit TRBD1. J was trimmed by 6 bases and V by 8 bases; bases with no gene match: 8. The germline V gene encodes CDR1 MNHEY and CDR2 SMNVEV (reference sequence). This CDR3 region has 13 residues.